This T cell receptor (beta chain) was sequenced during a study of post-analysis software for immune sequencing data. Looking at the study overall: Patients had relapsing-remitting, secondary progressive or progressive-relapsing multiple sclerosis; some lacked subtype. The study's findings and limits: Multiple sclerosis patients had significantly lower normalized Chao1 diversity than controls. TRBV5-6, TRBV5-1 and TRBV20-1 were among five TRBV segments more frequent in patients than controls.

Carried by the TCR beta cDNA libraries were unique molecular identifiers. TCRdb fed the PCR reads into MiXCR, producing one record per CDR3 protein. The sample has around 700,000 distinct CDR3 sequences; 55% to 60% are singletons. With regard to this clonotype: The antigen is unknown.

Trimming shortened V by 5 bases and J by 2 bases, and 18 bases separated the two germline ends. The germline CDR1 and CDR2 sequences are SGHTA and FQGNSA. The CDR3 is made up of 16 amino acids. The TCR was taken from a girl aged 2-10 years with multiple sclerosis. The J gene is TRBJ1-1, the V gene TRBV7-2; D is undetermined. The sample consisted of blood. CDR3 sequence reads: CASSPPSDRANTEAFF. As DNA, the CDR3 is TGTGCCAGCAGCCCCCCCTCCGATCGGGCCAACACTGAAGCTTTCTTT.